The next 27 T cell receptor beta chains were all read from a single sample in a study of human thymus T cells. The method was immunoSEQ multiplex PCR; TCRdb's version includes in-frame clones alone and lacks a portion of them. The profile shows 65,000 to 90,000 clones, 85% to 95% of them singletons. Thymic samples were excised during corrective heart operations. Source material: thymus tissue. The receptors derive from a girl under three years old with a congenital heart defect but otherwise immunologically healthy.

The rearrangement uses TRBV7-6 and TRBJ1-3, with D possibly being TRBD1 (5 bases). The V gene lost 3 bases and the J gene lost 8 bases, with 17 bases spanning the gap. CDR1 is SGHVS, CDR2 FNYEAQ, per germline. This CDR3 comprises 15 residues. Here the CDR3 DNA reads TGTGCCAGCAGCTTGTCTCTGCCGGAGGGACACACCATATATTTT. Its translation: CASSLSLPEGHTIYF.

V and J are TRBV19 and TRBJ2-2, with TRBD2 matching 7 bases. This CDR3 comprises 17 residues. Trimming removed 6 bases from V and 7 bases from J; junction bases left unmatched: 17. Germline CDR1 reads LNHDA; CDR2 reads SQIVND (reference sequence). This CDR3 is CASRPDRRGGQRGELFF. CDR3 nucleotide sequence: TGTGCCAGTAGGCCTGACCGCCGGGGAGGGCAACGCGGGGAGCTGTTTTTT.

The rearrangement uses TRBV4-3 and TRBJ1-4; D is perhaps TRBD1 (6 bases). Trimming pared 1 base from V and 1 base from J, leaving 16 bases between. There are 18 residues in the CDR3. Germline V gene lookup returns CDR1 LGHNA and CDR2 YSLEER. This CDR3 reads CASSQGWGGRKTNEKLFF. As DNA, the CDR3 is TGCGCCAGCAGCCAAGGGTGGGGGGGGCGAAAAACTAATGAAAAACTGTTTTTT.

The CDR3 sequence: CASSEYGEGDTQYF. CDR3 sequence (DNA): TGTGCCAGCAGTGAATATGGGGAGGGGGATACGCAGTATTTT. This chain uses TRBV25-1 with TRBJ2-3, with 7 bases lining up with TRBD2. V was clipped by 0 bases and J by 6 bases; unmatched bases: 3. The CDR3 runs to 14 residues. Germline V CDR1 and CDR2: MGHDK, SYGVNS.

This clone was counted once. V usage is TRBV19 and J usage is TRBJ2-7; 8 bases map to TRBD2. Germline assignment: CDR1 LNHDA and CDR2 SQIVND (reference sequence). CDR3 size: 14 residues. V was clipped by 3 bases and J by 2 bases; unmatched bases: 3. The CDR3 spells CASSITGGTYEQYF. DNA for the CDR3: TGTGCCAGTAGTATCACGGGGGGGACCTACGAGCAGTACTTC.

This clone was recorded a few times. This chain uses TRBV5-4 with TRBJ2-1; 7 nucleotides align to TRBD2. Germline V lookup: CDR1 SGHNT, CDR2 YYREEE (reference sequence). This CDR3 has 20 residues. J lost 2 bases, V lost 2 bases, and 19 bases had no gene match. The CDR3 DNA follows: TGTGCCAGCAGCTTAAAAGGCAGGGAGGGTGACCAATGGGCCTACAATGAGCAGTTCTTC. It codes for CASSLKGREGDQWAYNEQFF.

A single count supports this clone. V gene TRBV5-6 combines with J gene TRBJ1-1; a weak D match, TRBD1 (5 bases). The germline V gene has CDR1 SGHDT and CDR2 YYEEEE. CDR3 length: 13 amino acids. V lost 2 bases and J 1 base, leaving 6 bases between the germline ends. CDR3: CASSFGQNTEAFF. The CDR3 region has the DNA TGTGCCAGCAGCTTTGGACAGAACACTGAAGCTTTCTTT.

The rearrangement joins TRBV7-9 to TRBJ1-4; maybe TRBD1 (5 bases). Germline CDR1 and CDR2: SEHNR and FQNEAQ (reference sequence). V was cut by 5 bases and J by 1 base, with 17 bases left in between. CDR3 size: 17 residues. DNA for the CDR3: TGTGCCAGCAGCCGCAGGGAGGGAATTCGAACTAATGAAAAACTGTTTTTT. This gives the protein CASSRREGIRTNEKLFF.

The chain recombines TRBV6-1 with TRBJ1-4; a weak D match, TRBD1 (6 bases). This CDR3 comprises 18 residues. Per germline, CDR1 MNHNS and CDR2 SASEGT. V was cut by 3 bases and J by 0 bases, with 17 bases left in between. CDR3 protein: CASSEKKDSNSTNEKLFF. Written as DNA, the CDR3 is TGTGCCAGCAGTGAGAAAAAGGACAGCAATTCAACTAATGAAAAACTGTTTTTT.

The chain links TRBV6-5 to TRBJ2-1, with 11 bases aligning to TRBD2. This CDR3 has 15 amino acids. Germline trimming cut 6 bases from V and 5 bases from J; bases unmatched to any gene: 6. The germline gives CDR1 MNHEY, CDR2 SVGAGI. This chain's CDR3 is CASSSSGRRHNEQFF. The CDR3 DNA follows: TGTGCCAGCAGCTCTAGCGGGAGGAGACACAATGAGCAGTTCTTC.

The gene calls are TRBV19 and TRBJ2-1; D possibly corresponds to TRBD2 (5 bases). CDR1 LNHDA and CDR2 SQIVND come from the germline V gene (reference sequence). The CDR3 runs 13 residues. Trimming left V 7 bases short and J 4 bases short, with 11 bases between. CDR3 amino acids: CASNTGLYNEQFF. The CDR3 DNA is TGTGCCAGTAATACGGGGTTGTACAATGAGCAGTTCTTC.

The CDR3 DNA is TGTGCCAGCAGCTTGGATGGACAGGGTAGCGCCGGGGAGCTGTTTTTT. As protein: CASSLDGQGSAGELFF. This chain links TRBV5-4 with TRBJ2-2; TRBD1 aligns across 8 bases. Germline V gives CDR1 SGHNT, CDR2 YYREEE (reference sequence). Losses at the gene ends were 0 bases for V and 6 bases for J; bases not matched to a gene: 7. The CDR3 spans 16 residues.

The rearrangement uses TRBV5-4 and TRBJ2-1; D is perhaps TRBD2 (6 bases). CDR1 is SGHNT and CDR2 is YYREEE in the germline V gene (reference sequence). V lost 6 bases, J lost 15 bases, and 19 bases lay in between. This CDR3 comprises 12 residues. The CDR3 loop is CASTNQGGGVFF. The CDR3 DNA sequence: TGTGCCAGCACTAACCAGGGCGGAGGGGTGTTCTTC.

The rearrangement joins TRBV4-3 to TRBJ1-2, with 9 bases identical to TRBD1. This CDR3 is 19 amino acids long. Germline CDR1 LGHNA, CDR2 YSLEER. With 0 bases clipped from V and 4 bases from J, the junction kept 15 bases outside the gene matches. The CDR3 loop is CASSQDDPKTGGFGYGYTF. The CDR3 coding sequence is TGCGCCAGCAGCCAAGACGACCCCAAAACAGGGGGCTTTGGCTATGGCTACACCTTC.

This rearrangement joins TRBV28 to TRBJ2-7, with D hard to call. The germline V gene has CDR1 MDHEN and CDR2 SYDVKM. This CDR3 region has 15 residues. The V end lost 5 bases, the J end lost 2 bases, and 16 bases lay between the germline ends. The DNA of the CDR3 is TGTGCCAGCAGTCCTTTTTTTGTCCTCCCCTACGAGCAGTACTTC. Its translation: CASSPFFVLPYEQYF.

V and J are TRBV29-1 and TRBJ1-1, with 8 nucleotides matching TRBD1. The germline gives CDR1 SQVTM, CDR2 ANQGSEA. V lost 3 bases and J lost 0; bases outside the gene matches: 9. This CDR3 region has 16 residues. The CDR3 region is CSVDGADRGLNTEAFF. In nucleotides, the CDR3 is TGCAGCGTTGACGGAGCCGACAGGGGACTGAACACTGAAGCTTTCTTT. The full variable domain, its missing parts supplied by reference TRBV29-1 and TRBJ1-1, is SAVISQKPSRDICQRGTSLTIQCQVDSQVTMMFWYRQQPGQSLTLIATANQGSEATYESGFVIDKFPISRPNLTFSTLTVSNMSPEDSSIYLCSVDGADRGLNTEAFFGQGTRLTVV.

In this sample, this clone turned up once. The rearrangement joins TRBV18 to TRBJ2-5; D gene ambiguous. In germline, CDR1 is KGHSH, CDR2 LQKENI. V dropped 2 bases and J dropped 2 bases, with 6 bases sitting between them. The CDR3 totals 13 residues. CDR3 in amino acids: CASSPIQQETQYF. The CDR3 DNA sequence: TGTGCCAGCTCACCAATTCAGCAAGAGACCCAGTACTTC.

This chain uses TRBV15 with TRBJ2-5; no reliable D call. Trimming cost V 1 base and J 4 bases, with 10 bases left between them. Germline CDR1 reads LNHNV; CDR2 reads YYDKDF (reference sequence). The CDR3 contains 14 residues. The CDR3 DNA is TGTGCCACCAGCAGAGGTGGGAAAATAGAGACCCAGTACTTC. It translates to CATSRGGKIETQYF.

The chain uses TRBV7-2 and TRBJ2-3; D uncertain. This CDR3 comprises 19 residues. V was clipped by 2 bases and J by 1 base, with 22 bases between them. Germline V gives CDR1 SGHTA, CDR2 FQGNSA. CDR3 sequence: CASSLRLAGTPSCTDTQYF. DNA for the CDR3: TGTGCCAGCAGCTTAAGGCTGGCTGGAACCCCCTCGTGCACAGATACGCAGTATTTT. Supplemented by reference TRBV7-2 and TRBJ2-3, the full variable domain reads GAGVSQSPSNKVTEKGKDVELRCDPISGHTALYWYRQSLGQGLEFLIYFQGNSAPDKSGLPSDRFSAERTGGSVSTLTIQRTQQEDSAVYLCASSLRLAGTPSCTDTQYFGPGTRLTVL.

CDR3 in amino acids: CASSTHFQGQPNYGYTF. The CDR3 DNA sequence: TGCGCCAGCAGTACCCATTTCCAGGGACAGCCTAACTATGGCTACACCTTC. This chain uses TRBV5-1 with TRBJ1-2; 7 positions agree with TRBD1. Trimming removed 5 bases from V and 0 bases from J; junction bases left unmatched: 13. The CDR3 runs to 17 residues. From germline, CDR1 is SGHRS and CDR2 YFSETQ. The full variable domain, with the rest looked up from reference TRBV5-1 and TRBJ1-2, is KAGVTQTPRYLIKTRGQQVTLSCSPISGHRSVSWYQQTPGQGLQFLFEYFSETQRNKGNFPGRFSGRQFSNSRSEMNVSTLELGDSALYLCASSTHFQGQPNYGYTFGSGTRLTVV.

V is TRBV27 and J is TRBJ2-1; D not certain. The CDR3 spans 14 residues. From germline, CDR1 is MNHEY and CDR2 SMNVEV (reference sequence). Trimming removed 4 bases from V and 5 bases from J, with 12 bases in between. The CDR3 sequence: CASSSPLVDNEQFF. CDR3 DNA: TGTGCCAGCAGTTCCCCCCTAGTGGACAATGAGCAGTTCTTC.

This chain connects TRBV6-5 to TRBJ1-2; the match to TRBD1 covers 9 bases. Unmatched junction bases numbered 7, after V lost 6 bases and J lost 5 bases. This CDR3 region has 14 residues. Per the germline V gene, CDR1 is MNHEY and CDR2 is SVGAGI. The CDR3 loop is CASSHGQGRYGYTF. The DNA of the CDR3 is TGTGCCAGCAGCCACGGACAGGGGAGGTATGGCTACACCTTC.

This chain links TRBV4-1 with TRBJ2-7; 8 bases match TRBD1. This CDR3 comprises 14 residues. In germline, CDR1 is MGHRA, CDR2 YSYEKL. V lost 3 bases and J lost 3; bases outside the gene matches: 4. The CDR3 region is CASSHRTGSYEQYF. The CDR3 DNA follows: TGCGCCAGCAGCCATCGGACAGGGAGCTACGAGCAGTACTTC.

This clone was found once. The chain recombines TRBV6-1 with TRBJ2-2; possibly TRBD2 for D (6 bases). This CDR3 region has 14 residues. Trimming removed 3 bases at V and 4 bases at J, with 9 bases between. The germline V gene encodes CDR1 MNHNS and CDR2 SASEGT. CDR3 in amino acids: CASSDSEGTGELFF. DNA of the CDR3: TGTGCCAGCAGTGACTCGGAGGGCACCGGGGAGCTGTTTTTT.

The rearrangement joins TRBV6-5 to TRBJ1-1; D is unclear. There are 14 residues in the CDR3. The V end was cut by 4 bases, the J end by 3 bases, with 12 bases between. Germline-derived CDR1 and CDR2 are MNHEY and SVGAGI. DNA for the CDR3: TGTGCCAGCAGTTCCCAGAGCCGGGACACTGAAGCTTTCTTT. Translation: CASSSQSRDTEAFF.

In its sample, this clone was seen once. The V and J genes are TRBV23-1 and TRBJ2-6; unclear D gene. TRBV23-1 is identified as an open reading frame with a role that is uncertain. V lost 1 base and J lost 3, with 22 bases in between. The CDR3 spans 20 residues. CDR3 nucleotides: TGCGCCAGCAGTCAATTTGGGTCCTCCGGGTCCATTATTGGGGCCAACGTCCTGACTTTC. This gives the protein CASSQFGSSGSIIGANVLTF.

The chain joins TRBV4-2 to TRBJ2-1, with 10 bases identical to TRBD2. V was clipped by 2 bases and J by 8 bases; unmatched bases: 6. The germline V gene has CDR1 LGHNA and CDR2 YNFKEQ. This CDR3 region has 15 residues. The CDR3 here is CASSQSGRGLHEQFF. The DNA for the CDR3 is TGTGCCAGCAGCCAAAGCGGGAGGGGGCTCCATGAGCAGTTCTTC.